The 5 T cell receptor beta chains below all came from one sample that was sequenced in a study of CD8 T cells in ankylosing spondylitis. Study outcomes and limitations: Among TCR beta sequences, a motif of eight highly homologous variants appeared characteristic of ankylosing spondylitis blood.

The antigens of these receptors remain unknown. TCRdb redid the calling of the 5' RACE reads with MiXCR, one entry per CDR3 protein. The sample contains about 440,000 distinct CDR3 sequences, more than 15% of which appear only once. The sample was blood, either unsorted or a sorted T cell fraction (not recorded which). Every receptor here comes from a male donor with ankylosing spondylitis.

In nucleotides, the CDR3 is TGCGCCAGCAGCCAAGATGGGCCGGAGCCCGTAGTAGATACGCAGTATTTT. Residues: CASSQDGPEPVVDTQYF. The V gene is TRBV4-1, the J gene TRBJ2-3; no clear D gene. Germline V gene lookup returns CDR1 MGHRA and CDR2 YSYEKL. The CDR3 is 17 residues long. With 0 bases removed from V and 5 bases from J, the gap between germline ends came to 18 bases.

The V and J genes are TRBV29-1 and TRBJ1-1, with D possibly TRBD1 on 5 matching bases. V was clipped by 7 bases and J by 6 bases, with 9 bases between them. Germline V CDR1 and CDR2: SQVTM, ANQGSEA. This CDR3 spans 10 amino acids. The CDR3 coding sequence is TGCAGCGGCGGCAGGGCTGAAGCTTTCTTT. This sequence encodes CSGGRAEAFF.

This clonotype has only a few counts. V gene TRBV2 combines with J gene TRBJ2-1; 11 nucleotides align to TRBD2. V shed 7 bases and J 7 bases; nucleotides not matched to a gene: 9. The CDR3 runs 15 residues. Germline values: CDR1 SNHLY, CDR2 FYNNEI. The chain's CDR3 is CASTVTSGGVNEQFF. CDR3 nucleotide sequence: TGTGCCAGCACGGTTACTAGCGGGGGAGTAAATGAGCAGTTCTTC.

This clonotype showed up just a few times. The chain recombines TRBV5-1 with TRBJ2-3; D gene ambiguous. CDR1 and CDR2 (germline): SGHRS, YFSETQ. Trimming removed 0 bases at V and 0 bases at J, with 14 bases between. The CDR3 loop spans 17 amino acids. The CDR3 loop reads CASSLDSRTRSTDTQYF. CDR3 sequence (DNA): TGCGCCAGCAGCTTGGACTCTAGGACCCGTAGCACAGATACGCAGTATTTT.

The chain uses TRBV20-1 and TRBJ2-5, with D perhaps being TRBD1 or TRBD2 (6 bases each). The germline V gene encodes CDR1 DFQATT and CDR2 SNEGSKA (reference sequence). CDR3 size: 13 residues. The ends were cut back, 1 base at V and 1 base at J, with 7 bases in the middle. The chain's CDR3 is CSARGGAQETQYF. The CDR3 DNA is TGCAGTGCTAGAGGGGGGGCCCAAGAGACCCAGTACTTC.